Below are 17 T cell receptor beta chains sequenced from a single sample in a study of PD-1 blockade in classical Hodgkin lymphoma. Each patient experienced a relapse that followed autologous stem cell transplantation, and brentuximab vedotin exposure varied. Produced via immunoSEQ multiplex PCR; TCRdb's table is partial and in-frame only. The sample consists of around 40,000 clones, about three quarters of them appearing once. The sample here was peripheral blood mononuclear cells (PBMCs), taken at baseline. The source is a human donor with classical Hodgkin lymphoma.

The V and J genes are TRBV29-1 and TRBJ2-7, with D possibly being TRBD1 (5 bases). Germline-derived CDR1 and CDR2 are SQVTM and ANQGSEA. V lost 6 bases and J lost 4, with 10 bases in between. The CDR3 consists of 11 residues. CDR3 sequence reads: CSVARQYEQYF. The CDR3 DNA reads TGCAGCGTCGCACGACAGTACGAGCAGTACTTC.

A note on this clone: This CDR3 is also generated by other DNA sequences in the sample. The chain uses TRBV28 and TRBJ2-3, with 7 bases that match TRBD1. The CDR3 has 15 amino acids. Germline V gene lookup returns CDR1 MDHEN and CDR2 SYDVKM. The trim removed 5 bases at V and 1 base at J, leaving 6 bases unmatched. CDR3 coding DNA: TGTGCCAGCAGTGACCGGGACAGCGGCACAGATACGCAGTATTTT. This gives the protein CASSDRDSGTDTQYF.

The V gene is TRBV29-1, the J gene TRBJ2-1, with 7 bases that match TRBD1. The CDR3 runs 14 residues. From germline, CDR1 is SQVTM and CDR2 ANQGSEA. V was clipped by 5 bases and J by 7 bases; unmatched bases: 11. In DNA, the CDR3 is TGCAGCGTTCCCCCACAGGGGCGGCCAAATGAGCAGTTCTTC. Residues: CSVPPQGRPNEQFF.

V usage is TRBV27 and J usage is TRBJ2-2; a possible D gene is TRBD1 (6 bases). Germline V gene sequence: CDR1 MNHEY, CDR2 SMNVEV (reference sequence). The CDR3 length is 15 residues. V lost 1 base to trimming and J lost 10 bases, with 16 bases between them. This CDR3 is CASSLLVQGPVELFF. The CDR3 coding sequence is TGTGCCAGCAGTTTATTAGTACAGGGACCAGTGGAGCTGTTTTTT.

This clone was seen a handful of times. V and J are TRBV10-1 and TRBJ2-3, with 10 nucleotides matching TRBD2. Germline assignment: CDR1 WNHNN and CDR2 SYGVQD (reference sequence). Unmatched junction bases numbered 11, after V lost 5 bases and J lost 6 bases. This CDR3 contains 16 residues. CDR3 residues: CASSRGKLAGTDTQYF. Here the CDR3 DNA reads TGCGCCAGCAGTCGGGGGAAACTAGCGGGAACGGATACGCAGTATTTT.

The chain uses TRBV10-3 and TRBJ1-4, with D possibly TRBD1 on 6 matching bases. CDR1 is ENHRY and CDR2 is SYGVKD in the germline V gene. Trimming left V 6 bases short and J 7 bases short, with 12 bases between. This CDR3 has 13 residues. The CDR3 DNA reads TGTGCCATCAGGAACCGGGACACTGAAAAACTGTTTTTT. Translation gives CAIRNRDTEKLFF.

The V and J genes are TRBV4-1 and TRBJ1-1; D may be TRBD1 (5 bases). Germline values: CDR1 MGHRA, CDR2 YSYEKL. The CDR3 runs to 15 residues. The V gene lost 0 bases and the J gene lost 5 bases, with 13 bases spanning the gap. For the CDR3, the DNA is TGCGCCAGCAGCCAAGATCAGTTTGGGGGAACTGAAGCTTTCTTT. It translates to CASSQDQFGGTEAFF.

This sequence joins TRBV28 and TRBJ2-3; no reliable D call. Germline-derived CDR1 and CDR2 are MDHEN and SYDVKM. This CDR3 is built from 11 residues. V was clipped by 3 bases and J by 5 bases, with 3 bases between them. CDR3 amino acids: CASSFLDTQYF. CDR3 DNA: TGTGCCAGCAGTTTTTTAGATACGCAGTATTTT.

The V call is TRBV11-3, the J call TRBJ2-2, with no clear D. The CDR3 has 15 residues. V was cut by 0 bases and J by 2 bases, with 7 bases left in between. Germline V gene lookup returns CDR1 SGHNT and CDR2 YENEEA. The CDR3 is CASSLDWGNTGELFF. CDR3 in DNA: TGTGCCAGCAGCTTAGATTGGGGTAACACCGGGGAGCTGTTTTTT.

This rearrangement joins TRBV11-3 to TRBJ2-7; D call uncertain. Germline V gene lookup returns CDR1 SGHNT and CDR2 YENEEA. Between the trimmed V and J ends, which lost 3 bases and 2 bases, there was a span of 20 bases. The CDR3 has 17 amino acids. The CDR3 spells CASSFAILGGRAYEQYF. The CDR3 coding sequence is TGTGCCAGCAGCTTCGCCATCCTGGGTGGCAGAGCCTACGAGCAGTACTTC. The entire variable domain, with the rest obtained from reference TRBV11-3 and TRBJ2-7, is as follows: EAGVVQSPRYKIIEKKQPVAFWCNPISGHNTLYWYLQNLGQGPELLIRYENEEAVDDSQLPKDRFSAERLKGVDSTLKIQPAELGDSAVYLCASSFAILGGRAYEQYFGPGTRLTVT.

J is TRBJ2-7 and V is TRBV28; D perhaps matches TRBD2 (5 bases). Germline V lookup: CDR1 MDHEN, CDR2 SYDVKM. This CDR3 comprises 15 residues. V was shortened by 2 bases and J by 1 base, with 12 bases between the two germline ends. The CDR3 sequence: CASSLIRRVSYEQYF. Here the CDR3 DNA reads TGTGCCAGCAGTTTAATTCGGCGGGTTTCCTACGAGCAGTACTTC.

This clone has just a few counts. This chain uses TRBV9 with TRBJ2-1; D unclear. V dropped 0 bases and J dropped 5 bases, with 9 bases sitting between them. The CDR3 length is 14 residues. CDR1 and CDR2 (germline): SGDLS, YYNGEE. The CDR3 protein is CASSVGLDHNEQFF. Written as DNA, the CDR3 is TGTGCCAGCAGCGTAGGGCTAGACCACAATGAGCAGTTCTTC. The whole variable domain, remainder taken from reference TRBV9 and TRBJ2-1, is DSGVTQTPKHLITATGQRVTLRCSPRSGDLSVYWYQQSLDQGLQFLIQYYNGEERAKGNILERFSAQQFPDLHSELNLSSLELGDSALYFCASSVGLDHNEQFFGPGTRLTVL.

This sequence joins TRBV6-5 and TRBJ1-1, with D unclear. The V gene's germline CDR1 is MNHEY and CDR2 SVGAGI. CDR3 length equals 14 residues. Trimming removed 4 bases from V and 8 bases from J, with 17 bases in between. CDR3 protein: CASSFTSSDTEAFF. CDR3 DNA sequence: TGTGCCAGCAGTTTTACAAGCTCCGATACCGAAGCTTTCTTT.

The CDR3 coding sequence is TGTGCCAGCAGTTCAACGAGTCTTGGGACTAGCGGATTGAATGAGCAGTTCTTC. It codes for CASSSTSLGTSGLNEQFF. The chain joins TRBV28 to TRBJ2-1; 11 bases match TRBD2. Germline trimming cut 4 bases from V and 7 bases from J; bases unmatched to any gene: 15. This CDR3 spans 18 amino acids. Per germline, CDR1 MDHEN and CDR2 SYDVKM. Full variable domain (remainder filled in from reference TRBV28 and TRBJ2-1): DVKVTQSSRYLVKRTGEKVFLECVQDMDHENMFWYRQDPGLGLRLIYFSYDVKMKEKGDIPEGYSVSREKKERFSLILESASTNQTSMYLCASSSTSLGTSGLNEQFFGPGTRLTVL.

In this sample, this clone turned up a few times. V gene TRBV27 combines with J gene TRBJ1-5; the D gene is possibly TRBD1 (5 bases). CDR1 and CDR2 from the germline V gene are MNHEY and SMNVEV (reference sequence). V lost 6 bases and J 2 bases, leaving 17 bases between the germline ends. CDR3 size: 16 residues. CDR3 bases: TGTGCCAGCAGCTCCTCAGGGTGGAACGGCAATCAGCCCCAGCATTTT. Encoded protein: CASSSSGWNGNQPQHF.

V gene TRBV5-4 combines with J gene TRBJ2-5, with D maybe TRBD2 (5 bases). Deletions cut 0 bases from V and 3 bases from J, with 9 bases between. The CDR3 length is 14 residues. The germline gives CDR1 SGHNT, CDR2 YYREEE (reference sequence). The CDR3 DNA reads TGTGCCAGCAGCTTGGGGGTCGGGGAAGAGACCCAGTACTTC. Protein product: CASSLGVGEETQYF. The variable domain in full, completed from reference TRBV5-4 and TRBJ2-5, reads ETGVTQSPTHLIKTRGQQVTLRCSSQSGHNTVSWYQQALGQGPQFIFQYYREEENGRGNFPPRFSGLQFPNYSSELNVNALELDDSALYLCASSLGVGEETQYFGPGTRLLVL.

CDR3 amino acids: CASSVSVNEKLFF. The CDR3, as DNA: TGTGCCAGCTCTGTCAGCGTTAATGAAAAACTGTTTTTT. The chain uses TRBV28 and TRBJ1-4; D remains ambiguous. The CDR3 sequence is 13 residues long. The V end lost 8 bases, the J end lost 4 bases, and 11 bases lay between the germline ends. Germline V gene data show CDR1 as MDHEN and CDR2 as SYDVKM.